One and the same sample provided the 3 T cell receptor beta chains below, sequenced in a study of cytomegalovirus exposure and HLA in healthy donors. PCR amplification relied on 60 Vbeta primers (plus 13 Jbeta primers). Profiling relied on immunoSEQ multiplex PCR, and the TCRdb table lists in-frame clones only, not all of them. The sample has about 92,000 clones, roughly 69% seen once. Sequencing was carried out using PBMCs. The receptor source for this set is a man aged 45-65 years in good health and CMV-seronegative.

This chain joins TRBV5-4 and TRBJ1-1; 9 nucleotides line up with TRBD1. Germline CDR1 and CDR2: SGHNT and YYREEE (reference sequence). The CDR3 is 14 amino acids. Trimming took 5 bases from V and 12 from J; bases not matched to a gene: 14. Written as DNA, the CDR3 is TGTGCCAGCAGTCGGGACAGGGCGGCCGTTCGGCCTTTCTTT. It codes for CASSRDRAAVRPFF. Full variable domain (outside the CDR3, taken from reference TRBV5-4 and TRBJ1-1): ETGVTQSPTHLIKTRGQQVTLRCSSQSGHNTVSWYQQALGQGPQFIFQYYREEENGRGNFPPRFSGLQFPNYSSELNVNALELDDSALYLCASSRDRAAVRPFFGQGTRLTVV.

The J gene is TRBJ2-5, the V gene TRBV5-6, with D uncertain. Judging by the DNA end, TRBJ2-7 fits better; the J call may be wrong. The CDR3 consists of 12 residues. From germline, CDR1 is SGHDT and CDR2 YYEEEE. The DNA of the CDR3 is TGTGCCAGCAGCTTGGCCGAATACGAGCAGTACTTC. Encoded protein: CASSLAEYEQYF.

This chain connects TRBV29-1 to TRBJ2-1; the match to TRBD1 covers 10 bases. Germline values: CDR1 SQVTM, CDR2 ANQGSEA. CDR3 length: 14 residues. The ends lost 6 bases at V and 4 bases at J; junction bases unmatched: 6. Here the CDR3 reads CSVAGTGVYNEQFF. Here the CDR3 DNA reads TGCAGCGTGGCCGGGACAGGGGTTTACAATGAGCAGTTCTTC.